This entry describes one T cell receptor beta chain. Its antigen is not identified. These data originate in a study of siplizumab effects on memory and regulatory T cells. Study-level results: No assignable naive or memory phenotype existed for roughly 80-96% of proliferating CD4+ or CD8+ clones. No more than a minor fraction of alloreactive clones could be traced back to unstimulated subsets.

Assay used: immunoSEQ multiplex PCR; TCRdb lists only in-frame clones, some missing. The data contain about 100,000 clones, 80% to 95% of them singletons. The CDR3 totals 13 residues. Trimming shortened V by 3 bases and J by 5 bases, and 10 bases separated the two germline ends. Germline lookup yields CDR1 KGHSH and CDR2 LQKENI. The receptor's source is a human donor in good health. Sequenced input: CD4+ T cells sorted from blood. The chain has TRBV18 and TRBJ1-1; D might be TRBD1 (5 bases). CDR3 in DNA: TGTGCCAGCTCACCCCAGGGTTTGACTGAAGCTTTCTTT. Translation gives CASSPQGLTEAFF.